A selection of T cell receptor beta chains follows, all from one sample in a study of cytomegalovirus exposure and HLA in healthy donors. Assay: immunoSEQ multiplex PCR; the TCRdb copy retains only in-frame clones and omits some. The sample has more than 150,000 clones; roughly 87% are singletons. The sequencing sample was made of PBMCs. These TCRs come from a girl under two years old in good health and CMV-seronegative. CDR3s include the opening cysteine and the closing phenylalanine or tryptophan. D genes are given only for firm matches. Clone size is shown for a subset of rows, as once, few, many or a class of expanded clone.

CASSITPGQGNYGYTF,TGCGCCAGCAGCATCACACCGGGACAGGGAAACTATGGCTACACCTTC,TRBD1,TRBJ1-2,.,TRBV5-1
CASSLETGGNSPLHF,TGTGCCAGCAGCTTAGAAACAGGGGGGAATTCACCCCTCCACTTT,TRBD1,TRBJ1-6,.,TRBV7-9
CASSIGPSGPYEQYF,TGTGCCAGTAGTATTGGTCCTAGCGGGCCCTACGAGCAGTACTTC,TRBD2,TRBJ2-7,.,TRBV19
CASSLYRGRHEQYF,TGTGCCAGCAGCTTATACAGGGGGAGACACGAGCAGTACTTC,TRBD1,TRBJ2-7,.,TRBV11-2
CAWSEGLRAGYTF,TGTGCCTGGAGTGAAGGGCTCAGGGCGGGCTACACCTTC,.,TRBJ1-2,.,TRBV30
CSGVSYNEQFF,TGCAGCGGCGTCTCCTACAATGAGCAGTTCTTC,.,TRBJ2-1,.,TRBV29-1
CASSDHAPYNSPLHF,TGTGCCAGCAGTGACCACGCGCCCTATAATTCACCCCTCCACTTT,.,TRBJ1-6,.,TRBV25-1
CASSQRRVSSYEQYF,TGTGCCAGCAGCCAACGCAGGGTAAGCTCCTACGAGCAGTACTTC,.,TRBJ2-7,.,TRBV27
CAWNRKTGDKNIQYF,TGTGCCTGGAATCGGAAGACAGGGGACAAAAACATTCAGTACTTC,TRBD1,TRBJ2-4,.,TRBV30
CASSPASGNSYEQYF,TGTGCCAGCAGCCCAGCTAGCGGAAACTCCTACGAGCAGTACTTC,TRBD2,TRBJ2-7,.,TRBV7-9
CASSIRTGNYGYTF,TGTGCCAGCAGCATAAGGACAGGGAACTATGGCTACACCTTC,TRBD1,TRBJ1-2,.,TRBV5-6
CASSKGSRNYGYTF,TGTGCCAGCAGCAAAGGGTCCAGGAACTATGGCTACACCTTC,.,TRBJ1-2,.,TRBV21-1
CASTEDRTNTEAFF,TGTGCCAGCACTGAGGACAGGACGAACACTGAAGCTTTCTTT,TRBD1,TRBJ1-1,.,TRBV2
CASSPGQTGYTF,TGTGCCAGTAGTCCGGGACAGACGGGCTACACCTTC,TRBD1,TRBJ1-2,.,TRBV19
CASSLGRDQPQHF,TGTGCCAGCAGCTTAGGCCGGGATCAGCCCCAGCATTTT,.,TRBJ1-5,.,TRBV7-9
CASSLAPGQGVYEQYF,TGTGCCAGCAGCTTGGCACCGGGACAGGGTGTCTACGAGCAGTACTTC,TRBD1,TRBJ2-7,many,TRBV5-5
CASSLGYGGGALPDTQYF,TGTGCCAGCAGCTTAGGGTACGGCGGGGGGGCATTGCCAGATACGCAGTATTTT,TRBD2,TRBJ2-3,once,TRBV7-9
CASSWERGGTEAFF,TGTGCCAGCAGCTGGGAGCGTGGGGGGACTGAAGCTTTCTTT,.,TRBJ1-1,.,TRBV5-4
CASSSPRDRVAPLHF,TGTGCCAGCAGCTCGCCTAGGGACAGGGTGGCACCCCTCCACTTT,TRBD1,TRBJ1-6,.,TRBV7-9
CASSKLAGDANTGELFF,TGTGCCAGCAGCAAACTAGCGGGGGACGCGAACACCGGGGAGCTGTTTTTT,TRBD2,TRBJ2-2,.,TRBV7-3
CASSLIGNEQFF,TGTGCCAGCAGCTTAATCGGCAATGAGCAGTTCTTC,.,TRBJ2-1,once,TRBV7-6
CASSEAQRDPYEQYF,TGTGCCAGCAGTGAAGCCCAGCGGGACCCCTACGAGCAGTACTTC,TRBD2,TRBJ2-7,.,TRBV6-1
CARSLELPREQYF,TGTGCCAGAAGCTTGGAACTGCCGAGGGAGCAGTACTTC,.,TRBJ2-7,.,TRBV5-3